This T cell receptor beta chain was retrieved from a study of neurological immune-mediated disorders. cDNA synthesis was performed by 5'RACE with 10-nucleotide random UMIs. MiXCR, run by TCRdb on the 5' RACE reads, gives a single entry per CDR3 protein. The sample carries about 55,000 distinct CDR3 sequences, approximately 3.8% recorded once. The study's findings and limits: According to phylogenetic grouping, one related-CDR3 cluster, a possible signature, contained the repertoires of 18 of 34 multiple sclerosis patients. As far as clinical or MRI features were concerned, none was associated with the multiple sclerosis repertoire cluster.

Germline V gene data show CDR1 as PRHDT and CDR2 as FYEKMQ (reference sequence). CDR3 length: 16 amino acids. Trimming removed 4 bases from V and 0 bases from J; junction bases left unmatched: 5. This clonotype was counted at least ten times. Its matching antigen is unknown. The sequence came from a man aged 25 to 45 with multiple sclerosis. This sequence joins TRBV13 and TRBJ2-1; 8 bases fit TRBD1. The sequenced sample consisted of PBMCs. CDR3 nucleotides: TGTGCCAGCAGCTCCTCGGGACAGGACTCCTACAATGAGCAGTTCTTC. Protein sequence: CASSSSGQDSYNEQFF.